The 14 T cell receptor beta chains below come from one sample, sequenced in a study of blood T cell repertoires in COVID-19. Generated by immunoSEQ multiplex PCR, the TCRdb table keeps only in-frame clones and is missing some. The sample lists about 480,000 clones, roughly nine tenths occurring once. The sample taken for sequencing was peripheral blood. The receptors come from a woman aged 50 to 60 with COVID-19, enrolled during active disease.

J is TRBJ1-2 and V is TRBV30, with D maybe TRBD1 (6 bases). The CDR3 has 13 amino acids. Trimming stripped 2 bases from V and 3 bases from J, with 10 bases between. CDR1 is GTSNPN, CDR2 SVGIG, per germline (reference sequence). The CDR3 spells CAWSRAGDYGYTF. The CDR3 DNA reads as TGTGCCTGGAGTAGGGCAGGGGACTATGGCTACACCTTC.

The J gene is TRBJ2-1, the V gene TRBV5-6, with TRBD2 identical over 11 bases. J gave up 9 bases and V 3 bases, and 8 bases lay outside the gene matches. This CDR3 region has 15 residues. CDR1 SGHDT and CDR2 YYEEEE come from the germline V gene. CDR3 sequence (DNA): TGTGCCAGCAGCTCCTTAGCGGGGGGGCCACGTGAGCAGTTCTTC. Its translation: CASSSLAGGPREQFF. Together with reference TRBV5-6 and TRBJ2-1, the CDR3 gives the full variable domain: DAGVTQSPTHLIKTRGQQVTLRCSPKSGHDTVSWYQQALGQGPQFIFQYYEEEERQRGNFPDRFSGHQFPNYSSELNVNALLLGDSALYLCASSSLAGGPREQFFGPGTRLTVL.

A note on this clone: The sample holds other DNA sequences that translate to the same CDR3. Here the CDR3 DNA reads TGTGCCAGCAGCGGAACAGGTTCCTATGGCTACACCTTC. Amino acid sequence: CASSGTGSYGYTF. The V call is TRBV2, the J call TRBJ1-2, with D possibly TRBD1 on 5 matching bases. V lost 6 bases and J lost 4, with 12 bases in between. There are 13 residues in the CDR3. Germline V gene lookup returns CDR1 SNHLY and CDR2 FYNNEI. The full variable domain, its missing parts supplied by reference TRBV2 and TRBJ1-2, is EPEVTQTPSHQVTQMGQEVILRCVPISNHLYFYWYRQILGQKVEFLVSFYNNEISEKSEIFDDQFSVERPDGSNFTLKIRSTKLEDSAMYFCASSGTGSYGYTFGSGTRLTVV.

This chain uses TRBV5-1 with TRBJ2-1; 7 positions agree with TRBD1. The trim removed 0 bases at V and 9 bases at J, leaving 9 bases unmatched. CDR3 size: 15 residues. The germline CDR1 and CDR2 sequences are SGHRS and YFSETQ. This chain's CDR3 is CASSLGTGVEGEQFF. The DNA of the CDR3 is TGCGCCAGCAGCTTGGGAACAGGGGTCGAAGGTGAGCAGTTCTTC.

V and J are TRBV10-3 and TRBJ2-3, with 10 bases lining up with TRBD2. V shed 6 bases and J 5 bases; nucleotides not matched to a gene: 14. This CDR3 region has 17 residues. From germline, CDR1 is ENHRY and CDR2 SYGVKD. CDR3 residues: CAIRERGGRGFEDTQYF. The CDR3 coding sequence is TGTGCCATCAGGGAGCGGGGGGGCCGAGGATTTGAAGATACGCAGTATTTT.

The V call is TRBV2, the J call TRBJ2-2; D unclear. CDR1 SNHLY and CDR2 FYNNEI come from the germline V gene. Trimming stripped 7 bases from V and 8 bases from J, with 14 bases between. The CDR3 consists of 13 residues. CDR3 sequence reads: CASKEAGWGELFF. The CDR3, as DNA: TGTGCCAGCAAAGAGGCTGGTTGGGGGGAGCTGTTTTTT. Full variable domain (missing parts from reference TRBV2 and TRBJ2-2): EPEVTQTPSHQVTQMGQEVILRCVPISNHLYFYWYRQILGQKVEFLVSFYNNEISEKSEIFDDQFSVERPDGSNFTLKIRSTKLEDSAMYFCASKEAGWGELFFGEGSRLTVL.

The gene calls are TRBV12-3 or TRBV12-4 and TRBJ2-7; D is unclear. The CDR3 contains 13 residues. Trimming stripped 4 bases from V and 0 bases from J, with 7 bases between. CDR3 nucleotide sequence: TGTGCCAGCAGTTATGGGCTCTCCTACGAGCAGTACTTC. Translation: CASSYGLSYEQYF.

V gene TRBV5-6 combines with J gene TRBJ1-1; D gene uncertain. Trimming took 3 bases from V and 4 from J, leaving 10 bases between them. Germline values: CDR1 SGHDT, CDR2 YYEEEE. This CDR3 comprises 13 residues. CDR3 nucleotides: TGTGCCAGCAGCTACGGGGTGTTCACTGAAGCTTTCTTT. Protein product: CASSYGVFTEAFF.

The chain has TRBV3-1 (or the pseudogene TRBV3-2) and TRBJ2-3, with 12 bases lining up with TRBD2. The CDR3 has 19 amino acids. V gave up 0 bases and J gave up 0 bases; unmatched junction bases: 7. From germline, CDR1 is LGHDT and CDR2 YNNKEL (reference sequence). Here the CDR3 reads CASSQEGLAGGSSTDTQYF. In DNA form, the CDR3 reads TGTGCCAGCAGCCAAGAAGGGCTAGCGGGGGGGAGTAGCACAGATACGCAGTATTTT.

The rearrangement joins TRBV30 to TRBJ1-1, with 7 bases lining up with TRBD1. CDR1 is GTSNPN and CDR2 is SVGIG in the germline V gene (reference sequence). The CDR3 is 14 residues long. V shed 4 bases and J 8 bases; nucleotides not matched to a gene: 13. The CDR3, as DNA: TGTGCCTGGATGGCCCGCAGACAGGGCCAGGAAGCTTTCTTT. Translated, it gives CAWMARRQGQEAFF.

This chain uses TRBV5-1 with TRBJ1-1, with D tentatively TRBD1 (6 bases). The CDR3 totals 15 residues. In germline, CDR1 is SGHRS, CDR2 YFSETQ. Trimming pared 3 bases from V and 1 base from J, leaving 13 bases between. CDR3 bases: TGCGCCAGCAGCTCTAAACAGGGTCGGAACACTGAAGCTTTCTTT. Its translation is CASSSKQGRNTEAFF.

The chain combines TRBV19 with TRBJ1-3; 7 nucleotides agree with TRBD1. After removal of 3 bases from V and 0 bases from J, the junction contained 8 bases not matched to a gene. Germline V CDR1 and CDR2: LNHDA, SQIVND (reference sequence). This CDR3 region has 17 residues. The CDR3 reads CASSIPGQAGSGNTIYF. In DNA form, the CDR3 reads TGTGCCAGTAGTATTCCCGGACAGGCCGGCTCTGGAAACACCATATATTTT.

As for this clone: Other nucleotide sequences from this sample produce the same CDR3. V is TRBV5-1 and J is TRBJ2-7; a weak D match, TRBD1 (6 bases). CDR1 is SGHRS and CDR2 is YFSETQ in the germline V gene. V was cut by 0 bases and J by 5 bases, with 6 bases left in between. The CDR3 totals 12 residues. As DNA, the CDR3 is TGCGCCAGCAGCTTGGACAGGGACGAGCAGTACTTC. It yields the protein CASSLDRDEQYF.

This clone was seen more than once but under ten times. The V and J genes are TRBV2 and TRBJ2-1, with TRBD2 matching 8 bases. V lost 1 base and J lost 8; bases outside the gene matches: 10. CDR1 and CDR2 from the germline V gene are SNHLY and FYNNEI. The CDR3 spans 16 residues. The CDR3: CASSEDGGAAGDEQFF. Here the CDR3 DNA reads TGTGCCAGCAGTGAAGACGGGGGGGCCGCTGGGGATGAGCAGTTCTTC.